These 18 T cell receptor beta chains were all obtained from the same sample, sequenced in a study of breast tumors, draining lymph nodes, adjacent tissues. MiXCR, applied by TCRdb to the multiplex PCR reads, yields one record per CDR3 protein. Found here are about 130,000 distinct CDR3 sequences, under 25% of them singletons; the top ten hold just over 2.5%. Axillary draining lymph nodes of breast cancer patients supplied the node samples. The sample taken for sequencing was axillary lymph node tissue. Every receptor here comes from a female donor with breast cancer. Some clones in this sample may be carry-over from other donors' samples.

This clonotype occurred many times. The chain links TRBV10-2 to TRBJ2-6; 9 nucleotides align to TRBD1. The V gene's germline CDR1 is WSHSY and CDR2 SAAADI. V gave up 4 bases and J gave up 2 bases; unmatched junction bases: 0. CDR3 length: 15 residues. The CDR3 spells CASSGQGAGANVLTF. CDR3 nucleotide sequence: TGCGCCAGCAGTGGACAGGGGGCTGGGGCCAACGTCCTGACTTTC.

As to this clonotype: This may be a read error, as it is one base from a much larger clone. J is TRBJ1-4 and V is TRBV11-2, with D unresolved. Germline V gene sequence: CDR1 SGHAT, CDR2 FQNNGV. The length of the CDR3 is 12 residues. The CDR3 here is CASSFGGEKLLF. DNA for the CDR3: TGTGCCAGCAGCTTCGGCGGCGAAAAACTGCTTTTT.

This clonotype was recorded many times. The chain recombines TRBV12-5 with TRBJ2-1; D is possibly TRBD2 (5 bases). The CDR3 is made up of 17 amino acids. Trimming stripped 1 base from V and 1 base from J, with 14 bases between. Looked up from germline, CDR1 is LGHNT and CDR2 is FRNRAP. The CDR3 bases are TGTGCTAGTGGTTTGGCAAGAGCCGGAGGTTCCTACAATGAGCAGTTCTTC. Residues: CASGLARAGGSYNEQFF. Together with reference TRBV12-5 and TRBJ2-1, the CDR3 gives the full variable domain: DARVTQTPRHKVTEMGQEVTMRCQPILGHNTVFWYRQTMMQGLELLAYFRNRAPLDDSGMPKDRFSAEMPDATLATLKIQPSEPRDSAVYFCASGLARAGGSYNEQFFGPGTRLTVL.

To note about this clonotype: Since a much larger clone is just one base distant, this may be a read error. This sequence joins TRBV18 and TRBJ2-7; D could derive from TRBD1 or TRBD2 (5 bases each). In germline, CDR1 is KGHSH, CDR2 LQKENI. CDR3 length: 15 residues. V was pared by 4 bases and J by 3 bases, with 16 bases between. Written as DNA, the CDR3 is TGTGCCAGCTCACTCCATCCGGGACGGAACTACGAGCAGTACTTC. Protein product: CASSLHPGRNYEQYF.

This clonotype was observed many times. The V and J genes are TRBV14 and TRBJ2-7; D not certain. The germline CDR1 and CDR2 sequences are SGHDN and FVKESK. This CDR3 region has 14 residues. The ends were cut back, 0 bases at V and 2 bases at J, with 8 bases in the middle. The CDR3 region is CASSQDPGPYEQYF. The CDR3 DNA is TGTGCCAGCAGCCAAGACCCTGGCCCCTACGAGCAGTACTTC.

J is TRBJ1-2 and V is TRBV28; TRBD1 aligns across 9 bases. The ends lost 5 bases at V and 5 bases at J; junction bases unmatched: 9. The germline gives CDR1 MDHEN, CDR2 SYDVKM. This CDR3 spans 15 amino acids. The CDR3: CASSTPGTGSYGYTF. CDR3 DNA: TGTGCCAGCAGTACCCCCGGGACAGGGTCTTATGGCTACACCTTC.

This clonotype was detected ten times or more. This sequence joins TRBV9 and TRBJ2-1; D might be TRBD2 (6 bases). Germline CDR1 and CDR2: SGDLS and YYNGEE. Trimming removed 0 bases from V and 6 bases from J, with 13 bases in between. This CDR3 is built from 15 residues. This CDR3 is CASSVELAFSNEQFF. The CDR3 DNA reads TGTGCCAGCAGCGTAGAACTAGCCTTCTCCAATGAGCAGTTCTTC.

This clonotype came up many times. This rearrangement joins TRBV6-2 or TRBV6-3 to TRBJ2-1; the match to TRBD2 covers 7 bases. The CDR3 runs to 14 residues. V shed 0 bases and J 9 bases; nucleotides not matched to a gene: 5. Germline-derived CDR1 and CDR2 are MNHEY and SVGEGT. The DNA for the CDR3 is TGTGCCAGCAGTTACTCGAATTCGGGGGGTGAGCAGTTCTTC. As protein: CASSYSNSGGEQFF.

Worth noting for this clonotype: This could be a read error, since a much larger clone is one nucleotide away. The chain links TRBV7-2 to TRBJ2-7, with TRBD2 identical over 8 bases. CDR1 and CDR2 (germline): SGHTA, FQGNSA. CDR3 length equals 13 residues. CDR3 in amino acids: CASSRGGMGEQCF. The CDR3 coding sequence is TGTGCCAGCAGCCGGGGGGGCATGGGGGAGCAGTGCTTC.

This clonotype was found a few times. The V and J genes are TRBV18 and TRBJ1-5, with TRBD1 matching over 7 bases. The V segment lost 2 bases and the J segment 4 bases; nucleotides outside the gene matches: 2. The CDR3 is 14 amino acids. The germline gives CDR1 KGHSH, CDR2 LQKENI. CDR3 in DNA: TGTGCCAGCTCACCAGCGGGACAGAATCAGCCCCAGCATTTT. Encoded protein: CASSPAGQNQPQHF.

The chain employs TRBV30 and TRBJ1-2, with a tentative D call TRBD1 (6 bases). CDR1 is GTSNPN, CDR2 SVGIG, per germline (reference sequence). The V end lost 4 bases, the J end lost 0 bases, and 12 bases lay between the germline ends. The CDR3 runs to 14 residues. The DNA for the CDR3 is TGTGCCTGGATAGGGGGGCCGACTAACTATGGCTACACCTTC. Its translation: CAWIGGPTNYGYTF.

Worth noting for this clonotype: A read error is possible here, since a much larger clone lies one base away. The chain employs TRBV12-5 and TRBJ2-3; 7 bases are a match to TRBD1. The V and J ends lost 6 bases and 5 bases, in that order; junction bases with no gene match: 2. The CDR3 totals 12 residues. In germline, CDR1 is LGHNT, CDR2 FRNRAP. CDR3: CASGRTGDTQYF. The CDR3 DNA follows: TGTGCTAGTGGCAGGACAGGAGATACGCAGTATTTT.

This clonotype showed up many times. The V call is TRBV19, the J call TRBJ2-6; D is unresolved. The CDR3 has 15 residues. Trimming pared 7 bases from V and 0 bases from J, leaving 10 bases between. The germline V gene encodes CDR1 LNHDA and CDR2 SQIVND (reference sequence). The CDR3 DNA reads as TGTGCCAGTACCCCCGCCCACTCTGGGGCCAACGTCCTGACTTTC. It yields the protein CASTPAHSGANVLTF.

The chain joins TRBV5-4 to TRBJ2-7; D is uncertain. Trimming took off 4 bases at V and 4 bases at J, with 18 bases between the two ends. This CDR3 has 15 amino acids. Germline loops: CDR1 SGHNT, CDR2 YYREEE (reference sequence). The CDR3 sequence is CASSQDSSTVYEQYF. The CDR3, as DNA: TGTGCCAGCAGCCAAGACTCATCGACTGTTTACGAGCAGTACTTC.

This chain joins TRBV14 and TRBJ2-7; tentatively, D is TRBD2 (5 bases). Germline assignment: CDR1 SGHDN and CDR2 FVKESK. V was cut by 1 base and J by 0 bases, with 10 bases left in between. This CDR3 contains 15 residues. This chain's CDR3 is CASSQAEVGSYEQYF. The CDR3 DNA follows: TGTGCCAGCAGCCAAGCGGAGGTGGGCTCCTACGAGCAGTACTTC.

As for this clonotype: This may come from a read error, since a much larger clone is one base off. The V and J genes are TRBV2 and TRBJ1-5, with D uncertain. The germline V gene has CDR1 SNHLY and CDR2 FYNNEI. CDR3 length: 13 amino acids. With 9 bases removed from V and 6 bases from J, the gap between germline ends came to 15 bases. The CDR3 reads CARRWGISQPQHF. The CDR3 nucleotides are TGTGCCAGGCGTTGGGGAATAAGTCAGCCCCAGCATTTT.

This clonotype was detected many times. V is TRBV15 and J is TRBJ2-1; the match to TRBD2 covers 7 bases. The CDR3 runs to 19 residues. Germline V gene sequence: CDR1 LNHNV, CDR2 YYDKDF (reference sequence). Unmatched junction bases numbered 13, after V lost 0 bases and J lost 2 bases. CDR3 in amino acids: CATSRDQSAGVKAYNEQFF. CDR3 DNA sequence: TGTGCCACCAGCAGAGATCAGTCCGCGGGAGTGAAGGCCTACAATGAGCAGTTCTTC. Drawing the rest from reference TRBV15 and TRBJ2-1, the complete variable domain is DAMVIQNPRYQVTQFGKPVTLSCSQTLNHNVMYWYQQKSSQAPKLLFHYYDKDFNNEADTPDNFQSRRPNTSFCFLDIRSPGLGDTAMYLCATSRDQSAGVKAYNEQFFGPGTRLTVL.

This clonotype was seen many times. V usage is TRBV20-1 and J usage is TRBJ2-2; 7 positions agree with TRBD1. CDR3 size: 12 residues. Germline loops: CDR1 DFQATT, CDR2 SNEGSKA (reference sequence). V trimming: 6 bases; J trimming: 6 bases; junction bases outside the gene matches: 4. The CDR3 sequence: CSAHGTAGELFF. As DNA, the CDR3 is TGCAGTGCCCACGGGACAGCCGGGGAGCTGTTTTTT.